The present T cell receptor (beta chain) was sequenced within a study of T cell responses to AZD1222 COVID-19 vaccine. Study-wide context: Second-dose recipients at about 4 or about 12 weeks were treated as one pooled group.

This CDR3 contains 16 residues. Trimming removed 0 bases from V and 0 bases from J; junction bases left unmatched: 0. The germline V gene has CDR1 ENHRY and CDR2 SYGVKD. Some clones are missing from TCRdb's copy, which holds only in-frame ones; the method was immunoSEQ multiplex PCR. The table lists approximately 120,000 clones, about 87% of them singletons. General observations from the study: Clonal diversity was possibly underestimated, and the donors were mostly white British, with more females. Repertoires were sampled only after the peak T cell response.

In regard to this clone: The antigen remains unidentified.

The sequence was obtained from an adult in good health. This chain connects TRBV10-3 to TRBJ2-1, with 9 bases matching TRBD2. The starting material was peripheral blood, obtained on day 0 of AZD1222 vaccination. The CDR3 spells CAISESLAGSYNEQFF. The DNA of the CDR3 is TGTGCCATCAGTGAGTCACTAGCGGGCTCCTACAATGAGCAGTTCTTC.